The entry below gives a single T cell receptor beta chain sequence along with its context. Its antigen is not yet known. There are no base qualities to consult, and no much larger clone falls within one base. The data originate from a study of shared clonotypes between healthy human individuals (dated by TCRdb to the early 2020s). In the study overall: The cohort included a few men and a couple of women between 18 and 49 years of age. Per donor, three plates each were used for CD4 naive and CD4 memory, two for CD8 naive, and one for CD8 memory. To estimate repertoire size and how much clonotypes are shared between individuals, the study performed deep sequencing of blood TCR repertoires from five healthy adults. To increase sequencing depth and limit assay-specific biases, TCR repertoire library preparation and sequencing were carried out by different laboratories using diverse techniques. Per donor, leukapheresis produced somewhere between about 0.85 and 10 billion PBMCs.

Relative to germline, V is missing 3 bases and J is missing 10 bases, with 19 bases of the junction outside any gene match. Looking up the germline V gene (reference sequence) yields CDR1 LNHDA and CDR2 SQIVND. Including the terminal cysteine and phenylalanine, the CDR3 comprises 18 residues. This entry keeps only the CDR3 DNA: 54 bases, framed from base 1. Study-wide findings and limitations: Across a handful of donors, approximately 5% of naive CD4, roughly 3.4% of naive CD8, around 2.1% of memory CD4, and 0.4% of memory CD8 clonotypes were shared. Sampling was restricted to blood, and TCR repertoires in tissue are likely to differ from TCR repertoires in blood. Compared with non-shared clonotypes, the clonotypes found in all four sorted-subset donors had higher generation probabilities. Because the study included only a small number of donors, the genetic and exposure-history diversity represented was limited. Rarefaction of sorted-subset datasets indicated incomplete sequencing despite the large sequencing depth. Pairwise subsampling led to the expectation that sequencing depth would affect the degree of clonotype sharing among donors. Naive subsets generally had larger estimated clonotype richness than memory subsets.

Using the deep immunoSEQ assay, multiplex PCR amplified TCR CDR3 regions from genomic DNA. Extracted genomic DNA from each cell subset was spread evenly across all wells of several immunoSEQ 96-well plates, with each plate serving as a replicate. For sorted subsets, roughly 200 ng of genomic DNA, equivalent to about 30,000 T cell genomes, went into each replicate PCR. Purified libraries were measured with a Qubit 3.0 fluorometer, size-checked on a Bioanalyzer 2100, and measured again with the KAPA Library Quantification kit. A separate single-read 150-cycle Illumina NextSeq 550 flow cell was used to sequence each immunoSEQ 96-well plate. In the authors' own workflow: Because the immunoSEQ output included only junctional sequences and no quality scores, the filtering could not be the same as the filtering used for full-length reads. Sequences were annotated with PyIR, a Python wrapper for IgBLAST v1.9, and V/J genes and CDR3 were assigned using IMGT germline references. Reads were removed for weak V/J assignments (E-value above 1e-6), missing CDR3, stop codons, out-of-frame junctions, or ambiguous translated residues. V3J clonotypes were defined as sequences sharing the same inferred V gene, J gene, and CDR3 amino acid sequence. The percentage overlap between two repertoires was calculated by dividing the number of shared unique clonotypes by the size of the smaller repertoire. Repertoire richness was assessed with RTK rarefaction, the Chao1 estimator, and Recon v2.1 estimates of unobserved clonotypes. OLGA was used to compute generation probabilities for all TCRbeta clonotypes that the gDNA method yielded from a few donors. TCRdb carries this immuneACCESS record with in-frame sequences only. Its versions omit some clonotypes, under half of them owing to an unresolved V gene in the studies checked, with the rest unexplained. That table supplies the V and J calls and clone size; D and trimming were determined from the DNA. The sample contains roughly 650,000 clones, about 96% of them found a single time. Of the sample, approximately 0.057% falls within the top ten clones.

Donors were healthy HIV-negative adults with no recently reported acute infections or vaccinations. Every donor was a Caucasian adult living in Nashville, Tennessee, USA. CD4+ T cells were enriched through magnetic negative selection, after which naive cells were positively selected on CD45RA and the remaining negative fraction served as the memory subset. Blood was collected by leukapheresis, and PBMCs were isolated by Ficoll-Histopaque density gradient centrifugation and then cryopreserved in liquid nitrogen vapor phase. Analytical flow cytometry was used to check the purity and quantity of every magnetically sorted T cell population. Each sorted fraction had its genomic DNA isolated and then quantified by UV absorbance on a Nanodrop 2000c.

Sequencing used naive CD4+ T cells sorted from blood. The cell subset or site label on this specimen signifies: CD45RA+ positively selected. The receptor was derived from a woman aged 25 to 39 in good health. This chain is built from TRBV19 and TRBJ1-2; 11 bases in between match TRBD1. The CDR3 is CASSMGGGTDRGLRDYTF. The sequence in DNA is TGTGCCAGTAGTATGGGCGGCGGGACGGACAGGGGGCTGCGGGACTACACCTTC.